These 21 T cell receptor beta chains were all obtained from the same sample, sequenced in a study of T cells after yellow fever vaccination. TCRdb reprocessed the 5' RACE reads with MiXCR, giving one entry per CDR3 protein. The sample has hundreds of thousands of distinct CDR3 sequences, roughly 4.3% seen once. Sequencing was performed on PBMCs, taken 5 days after the yellow fever booster vaccination. Receptors originate from a man aged 18 to 35 who received the YFV17D yellow fever vaccine.

This clonotype was seen ten or more times. The rearrangement joins TRBV6-5 to TRBJ2-1; D unclear. Deletions cut 2 bases from V and 9 bases from J, with 11 bases between. Germline V gene lookup returns CDR1 MNHEY and CDR2 SVGAGI. The CDR3 covers 13 residues. The CDR3 loop is CASSYQVDIEQFF. The CDR3, as DNA: TGTGCCAGCAGTTACCAAGTCGACATTGAGCAGTTCTTC.

This clonotype turned up a few times. The chain recombines TRBV18 with TRBJ1-5, with 9 positions matching TRBD1. This CDR3 comprises 15 residues. Germline CDR1 KGHSH, CDR2 LQKENI. With 4 bases clipped from V and 4 bases from J, the junction kept 5 bases outside the gene matches. This CDR3 reads CASSQGTGRNQPQHF. CDR3 DNA sequence: TGTGCCAGCTCACAGGGGACAGGGCGTAATCAGCCCCAGCATTTT.

This clonotype was detected only a few times. This chain connects TRBV6-2 or TRBV6-3 to TRBJ1-2; no definite D call. Germline V gene lookup returns CDR1 MNHEY and CDR2 SVGEGT. This CDR3 contains 15 residues. V was clipped by 5 bases and J by 5 bases, with 18 bases between them. In DNA, the CDR3 is TGTGCCAGCAGTCCTATAAGATCCGCACATTATGGCTACACCTTC. Its translation is CASSPIRSAHYGYTF.

CDR3 sequence: CASSATVAKNIQYF. For the CDR3, the DNA is TGTGCCAGCAGCGCTACTGTAGCCAAAAACATTCAGTACTTC. The rearrangement joins TRBV9 to TRBJ2-4; D is uncertain. Germline CDR1 reads SGDLS; CDR2 reads YYNGEE. V lost 3 bases and J lost 0, with 7 bases in between. The CDR3 has 14 amino acids.

This clonotype was recorded at least ten times. The chain employs TRBV7-9 and TRBJ1-6; D possibly corresponds to TRBD1 (5 bases). The CDR3 is 14 residues long. Germline CDR1 is SEHNR and CDR2 is FQNEAQ (reference sequence). V was clipped by 3 bases and J by 6 bases, with 9 bases between them. CDR3 residues: CASSFAQGNSPLHF. CDR3 nucleotides: TGTGCCAGCAGCTTTGCCCAGGGTAATTCACCCCTCCACTTT.

This rearrangement joins TRBV20-1 to TRBJ2-7; 9 nucleotides line up with TRBD1. Losses at the gene ends were 6 bases for V and 0 bases for J; bases not matched to a gene: 6. Germline V gene data show CDR1 as DFQATT and CDR2 as SNEGSKA (reference sequence). The CDR3 covers 14 residues. CDR3 in DNA: TGCAGTGCCCGGGACAGGGAGAGCTCCTACGAGCAGTACTTC. Its protein product is CSARDRESSYEQYF.

In its sample, this clonotype was seen a few times. The chain couples TRBV7-2 to TRBJ1-3, with D possibly matching TRBD1 (5 bases). V was shortened by 1 base and J by 4 bases, with 14 bases between the two germline ends. The CDR3 contains 16 residues. The V gene's germline CDR1 is SGHTA and CDR2 FQGNSA. The CDR3 loop reads CASSLGGFYSGNTIYF. Written as DNA, the CDR3 is TGTGCCAGCAGCTTAGGGGGCTTTTATTCGGGAAACACCATATATTTT.

The gene calls are TRBV4-1 and TRBJ2-7, with D maybe TRBD1 (6 bases). This CDR3 spans 13 amino acids. From germline, CDR1 is MGHRA and CDR2 YSYEKL. V lost 4 bases, J lost 3 bases, and 10 bases lay in between. The CDR3 DNA reads as TGCGCCAGCAGCCGAGCGGACAGCTACGAGCAGTACTTC. This encodes CASSRADSYEQYF.

Details on this clonotype: This may be a read error, as it is one base from a much larger clone. This chain connects TRBV7-2 to TRBJ2-1; D not resolved. Germline loops: CDR1 SGHTA, CDR2 FQGNSA. CDR3 size: 11 residues. V gave up 5 bases and J gave up 5 bases, with 4 bases separating them. CDR3 coding DNA: TGTGCCAGCAGCCCTCACAATGAGCAGTTCTTC. This sequence encodes CASSPHNEQFF.

This clonotype appeared many times. The rearrangement uses TRBV28 and TRBJ2-5; no firm D call. Trimming took 8 bases from V and 0 from J, leaving 10 bases between them. This CDR3 comprises 13 residues. The germline V gene encodes CDR1 MDHEN and CDR2 SYDVKM. The CDR3 here is CASASPYQETQYF. In nucleotides, the CDR3 is TGTGCCAGCGCCAGTCCGTACCAAGAGACCCAGTACTTC.

This clonotype was seen a handful of times. The V call is TRBV7-2, the J call TRBJ2-3; D not resolved. CDR1 and CDR2 (germline): SGHTA, FQGNSA. V dropped 2 bases and J dropped 7 bases, with 10 bases sitting between them. The CDR3 is 13 amino acids. The CDR3, as DNA: TGTGCCAGCAGCTTAAACCCTGATTATACGCAGTATTTT. This codes for CASSLNPDYTQYF.

The table lists this clonotype with many counts. This rearrangement joins TRBV4-3 to TRBJ2-1; 7 bases agree with TRBD2. There are 16 residues in the CDR3. V trimming: 2 bases; J trimming: 1 base; junction bases outside the gene matches: 5. Germline V gives CDR1 LGHNA, CDR2 YSLEER. CDR3 amino acids: CASSQLGGMSYNEQFF. The CDR3 region has the DNA TGCGCCAGCAGCCAACTGGGGGGGATGTCCTACAATGAGCAGTTCTTC.

The V call is TRBV27, the J call TRBJ2-2, with 8 bases that match TRBD1. The V and J ends lost 2 bases and 3 bases, in that order; junction bases with no gene match: 8. CDR3 length: 17 amino acids. Germline values: CDR1 MNHEY, CDR2 SMNVEV (reference sequence). This CDR3 reads CASSLPPLDRDTGELFF. CDR3 coding DNA: TGTGCCAGCAGTTTACCCCCCCTGGACAGGGACACCGGGGAGCTGTTTTTT.

This chain uses TRBV6-2 or TRBV6-3 with TRBJ1-5; D call uncertain. The CDR3 extends over 16 amino acids. The V end was cut by 6 bases, the J end by 5 bases, with 20 bases between. Per germline, CDR1 MNHEY and CDR2 SVGEGT. The CDR3 sequence is CASRMGLGKIDQPQHF. The DNA for the CDR3 is TGTGCCAGCAGGATGGGCCTGGGAAAAATTGATCAGCCCCAGCATTTT.

CDR3 in amino acids: CSAPPANQPQHF. CDR3 nucleotide sequence: TGCAGTGCCCCCCCTGCCAATCAGCCCCAGCATTTT. V usage is TRBV20-1 and J usage is TRBJ1-5; D remains unclear. Germline V gene sequence: CDR1 DFQATT, CDR2 SNEGSKA (reference sequence). There are 12 residues in the CDR3. The V and J ends lost 6 bases and 3 bases respectively, with 9 bases between them.

This clonotype was seen a handful of times. The chain uses TRBV4-2 and TRBJ2-7; 9 nucleotides align to TRBD1. The germline V gene encodes CDR1 LGHNA and CDR2 YNFKEQ. The ends lost 4 bases at V and 7 bases at J; junction bases unmatched: 14. The CDR3 runs to 16 residues. CDR3 residues: CASSPYGEGQGVEQYF. The DNA for the CDR3 is TGTGCCAGCAGCCCTTATGGGGAGGGACAGGGAGTGGAGCAGTACTTC.

This clonotype was counted at least ten times. J is TRBJ2-7 and V is TRBV5-6; 8 bases align to TRBD2. V dropped 0 bases and J dropped 0; count of bases not matched to a gene: 14. The CDR3 runs 19 residues. CDR1 SGHDT and CDR2 YYEEEE come from the germline V gene. The CDR3 is CASSLASSSGGYSSYEQYV. For the CDR3, the DNA is TGTGCCAGCAGCTTGGCCAGTTCCAGCGGGGGTTACAGCTCCTACGAGCAGTACGTC.

This clonotype was picked up many times. The rearrangement joins TRBV20-1 to TRBJ2-1; D ambiguous. The CDR3 loop spans 11 amino acids. V lost 6 bases and J 7 bases, leaving 10 bases between the germline ends. Germline loops: CDR1 DFQATT, CDR2 SNEGSKA (reference sequence). This chain's CDR3 is CSAEPVNEQFF. The CDR3, as DNA: TGCAGTGCCGAACCTGTGAATGAGCAGTTCTTC.

The chain is built from TRBV2 and TRBJ2-1; 7 nucleotides agree with TRBD2. The CDR3 totals 15 residues. V lost 2 bases, J lost 8 bases, and 9 bases stayed unmatched. Germline CDR1 reads SNHLY; CDR2 reads FYNNEI. The CDR3 sequence is CASSESRGGVYEQFF. The CDR3 coding sequence is TGTGCCAGCAGTGAATCTCGCGGGGGTGTATATGAGCAGTTCTTC.

This clonotype was found many times. The rearrangement joins TRBV7-2 to TRBJ1-2; 7 bases fit TRBD1. Trimming took 7 bases from V and 4 from J; bases not matched to a gene: 9. The germline gives CDR1 SGHTA, CDR2 FQGNSA. The CDR3 extends over 14 amino acids. The CDR3 spells CASNRWTGSYGYTF. The CDR3 region has the DNA TGTGCCAGCAACCGATGGACAGGAAGCTATGGCTACACCTTC.

The chain couples TRBV20-1 to TRBJ1-5; no reliable D call. Germline values: CDR1 DFQATT, CDR2 SNEGSKA (reference sequence). This CDR3 is built from 15 residues. V shed 6 bases and J shed 0 bases, with 15 bases lying between them. The CDR3 is CSARWLMNSNQPQHF. CDR3 DNA sequence: TGCAGTGCCCGGTGGCTGATGAATAGCAATCAGCCCCAGCATTTT.